A single sample gave rise to the 27 T cell receptor beta chains below, sequenced in a study of cytomegalovirus exposure and HLA in healthy donors (dated by TCRdb to the late 2010s). Receptors were amplified or captured by the immunoSEQ multiplex PCR assay. The multiplex PCR relied on a mix of 60 forward primers for TCR Vbeta segments and 13 reverse primers for TCR Jbeta segments. Entries here come from immuneACCESS through TCRdb and include only in-frame sequences with V and J called. Some clones fail to appear in such tables; in the studies checked, an unresolved V gene covers under half of the shortfall, and the cause of the remainder is unknown. Present in this sample are 85,000 to 100,000 clones, approximately 70% of which were seen just once. Of the sample, roughly 2.6% falls within the top ten clones. Sequenced material: PBMCs. Receptors originate from a man aged 50-60 years in good health and CMV-seronegative.

The genes are TRBV5-4 and TRBJ2-3; TRBD1 is a possible D gene (6 bases). Germline assignment: CDR1 SGHNT and CDR2 YYREEE (reference sequence). V was trimmed by 0 bases and J by 2 bases, leaving 7 bases between them. The CDR3 length is 14 residues. The CDR3: CASSLAGATDTQYF. CDR3 coding DNA: TGTGCCAGCAGCTTGGCAGGGGCCACAGATACGCAGTATTTT.

The chain employs TRBV30 and TRBJ2-1; possible D gene TRBD2, 5 bases. Germline values: CDR1 GTSNPN, CDR2 SVGIG (reference sequence). V dropped 2 bases and J dropped 7 bases, with 12 bases sitting between them. The CDR3 is made up of 13 amino acids. The CDR3: CAWSSGVSNEQFF. In DNA, the CDR3 is TGTGCCTGGAGTAGCGGAGTATCAAATGAGCAGTTCTTC.

Only one count was recorded for this clone. The rearrangement uses TRBV25-1 and TRBJ2-3; TRBD2 matches 10 bases. Germline loops: CDR1 MGHDK, CDR2 SYGVNS. This CDR3 is built from 15 residues. V trimming: 8 bases; J trimming: 4 bases; junction bases outside the gene matches: 9. Here the CDR3 DNA reads TGTGCCAGCGCCCTGCTAGCGGGAGTTGCAGATACGCAGTATTTT. This encodes CASALLAGVADTQYF.

The CDR3 DNA is TGTGCCAGCAGCACGGGACAGTACGAGCAGTACTTC. Its translation: CASSTGQYEQYF. The V call is TRBV7-9, the J call TRBJ2-7; 7 bases are a match to TRBD1. The CDR3 extends over 12 amino acids. CDR1 is SEHNR, CDR2 FQNEAQ, per germline (reference sequence). V was pared by 5 bases and J by 4 bases, with 2 bases of the junction left unmatched.

This clone was recorded a few times. The chain links TRBV2 to TRBJ1-2, with TRBD1 matching 8 bases. After removal of 7 bases from V and 2 bases from J, the junction contained 6 bases not matched to a gene. Germline V gives CDR1 SNHLY, CDR2 FYNNEI. This CDR3 has 14 amino acids. The CDR3 coding sequence is TGTGCCAGCACTGCGGGGACAGGAAACTATGGCTACACCTTC. Translating it yields CASTAGTGNYGYTF.

The CDR3 DNA reads TGTGCCACGCGGGGACAGGGGCCAGATACGCAGTATTTT. Its protein is CATRGQGPDTQYF. This chain connects TRBV10-3 to TRBJ2-3; 10 bases agree with TRBD1. V dropped 10 bases and J dropped 4; count of bases not matched to a gene: 5. Germline CDR1 is ENHRY and CDR2 is SYGVKD. This CDR3 is built from 13 residues.

V and J are TRBV6-5 and TRBJ1-2; D ambiguous. CDR3 size: 13 residues. Deletions cut 7 bases from V and 3 bases from J, with 12 bases between. Germline-derived CDR1 and CDR2 are MNHEY and SVGAGI. CDR3 nucleotides: TGTGCCAGCAAGAGGGTCGTGGACTATGGCTACACCTTC. Its protein product is CASKRVVDYGYTF.

V and J are TRBV6-5 and TRBJ2-3; D not resolved. CDR1 is MNHEY and CDR2 is SVGAGI in the germline V gene. The CDR3 totals 13 residues. The V gene lost 4 bases and the J gene lost 1 base, with 6 bases spanning the gap. The CDR3 coding sequence is TGTGCCAGCAGTTCCCCCGGCACAGATACGCAGTATTTT. Translated: CASSSPGTDTQYF.

V usage is TRBV7-2 and J usage is TRBJ2-1; TRBD2 matches at 7 bases. The CDR3 extends over 14 amino acids. Germline values: CDR1 SGHTA, CDR2 FQGNSA. J gave up 8 bases and V 5 bases, and 9 bases lay outside the gene matches. The CDR3 coding sequence is TGTGCCAGCAGCCGCCTCGCGGGAGAGGATGAGCAGTTCTTC. Translation gives CASSRLAGEDEQFF.

The V and J genes are TRBV19 and TRBJ1-2; D might be TRBD1 (6 bases). Germline V gene data show CDR1 as LNHDA and CDR2 as SQIVND (reference sequence). Between the trimmed V and J ends, which lost 7 bases and 1 base, there was a span of 13 bases. CDR3 length: 14 residues. In DNA form, the CDR3 reads TGTGCCAGTACCCCAGGGGCGTATAACTATGGCTACACCTTC. Its protein is CASTPGAYNYGYTF.

This clone has just a few counts. The chain couples TRBV6-5 to TRBJ2-4; D remains ambiguous. Germline CDR1 and CDR2: MNHEY and SVGAGI. The CDR3 extends over 15 amino acids. Trimming stripped 4 bases from V and 0 bases from J, with 10 bases between. CDR3 nucleotide sequence: TGTGCCAGCAGTTTCGATGCGGTAGCCAAAAACATTCAGTACTTC. It translates to CASSFDAVAKNIQYF.

In this sample, this clone turned up a few times. The rearrangement links TRBV7-2 to TRBJ2-5; D unclear. V shed 1 base and J shed 4 bases, with 4 bases lying between them. CDR1 and CDR2 (germline): SGHTA, FQGNSA. The CDR3 has 12 residues. The CDR3 DNA follows: TGTGCCAGCAGCTTAGACGGAGAGACCCAGTACTTC. Encoded protein: CASSLDGETQYF.

This clone was detected ten times or more. The chain uses TRBV6-1 and TRBJ2-1; 7 nucleotides agree with TRBD1. Germline V gene lookup returns CDR1 MNHNS and CDR2 SASEGT. The CDR3 length is 14 residues. Losses at the gene ends were 6 bases for V and 7 bases for J; bases not matched to a gene: 9. The CDR3 region is CASSTPTGANEQFF. The DNA for the CDR3 is TGTGCCAGCAGCACCCCCACAGGGGCGAATGAGCAGTTCTTC.

This clone turned up a few times. The CDR3 nucleotides read TGTGCCAGCTCATCCTATAATGAAAAACTGTTTTTT. Amino acids: CASSSYNEKLFF. The genes are TRBV18 and TRBJ1-4; unclear D gene. Trimming removed 5 bases from V and 4 bases from J, with 5 bases in between. CDR1 and CDR2 (germline): KGHSH, LQKENI. The CDR3 covers 12 residues.

This chain joins TRBV7-9 and TRBJ2-3; 9 bases match TRBD2. V lost 0 bases, J lost 4 bases, and 2 bases stayed unmatched. This CDR3 comprises 15 residues. In germline, CDR1 is SEHNR, CDR2 FQNEAQ (reference sequence). CDR3 in amino acids: CASSLASGGSDTQYF. In DNA, the CDR3 is TGTGCCAGCAGCTTAGCGAGCGGGGGGTCAGATACGCAGTATTTT. Variable domain in full (rest from reference TRBV7-9 and TRBJ2-3): DTGVSQNPRHKITKRGQNVTFRCDPISEHNRLYWYRQTLGQGPEFLTYFQNEAQLEKSRLLSDRFSAERPKGSFSTLEIQRTEQGDSAMYLCASSLASGGSDTQYFGPGTRLTVL.

This sequence joins TRBV5-4 and TRBJ2-5; D gene uncertain. CDR3 size: 13 residues. V shed 4 bases and J shed 2 bases, with 9 bases lying between them. Germline lookup yields CDR1 SGHNT and CDR2 YYREEE (reference sequence). CDR3 in DNA: TGTGCCAGCAGCCTTGACTCTCAAGAGACCCAGTACTTC. Translating gives CASSLDSQETQYF.

This clone turned up a few times. The chain carries TRBV7-2 and TRBJ1-4, with TRBD1 identical over 8 bases. CDR1 is SGHTA, CDR2 FQGNSA, per germline. The CDR3 is made up of 15 amino acids. Trimming at V came to 5 bases and at J to 4 bases, leaving 6 bases not matched to a gene. The CDR3 spells CASSTGQGHNEKLFF. The CDR3 DNA reads as TGTGCCAGCAGCACTGGACAGGGCCATAATGAAAAACTGTTTTTT.

The chain carries TRBV30 and TRBJ2-5; 7 bases are shared with TRBD2. The CDR3 totals 16 residues. Germline V gene data show CDR1 as GTSNPN and CDR2 as SVGIG (reference sequence). V was clipped by 0 bases and J by 4 bases; unmatched bases: 11. The CDR3 DNA sequence: TGTGCCTGGAGTGTACTGGGTGGGAGGGCCGGAGAGACCCAGTACTTC. This sequence encodes CAWSVLGGRAGETQYF. The full variable domain, in which reference TRBV30 and TRBJ2-5 provide the parts outside the CDR3, is SQTIHQWPATLVQPVGSPLSLECTVEGTSNPNLYWYRQAAGRGLQLLFYSVGIGQISSEVPQNLSASRPQDRQFILSSKKLLLSDSGFYLCAWSVLGGRAGETQYFGPGTRLLVL.

The chain uses TRBV4-1 and TRBJ1-5, with TRBD1 identical over 8 bases. This CDR3 spans 14 amino acids. Germline-derived CDR1 and CDR2 are MGHRA and YSYEKL. V was clipped by 1 base and J by 5 bases; unmatched bases: 1. CDR3 region: CASSQGTGYQPQHF. In nucleotides, the CDR3 is TGCGCCAGCAGCCAAGGGACAGGGTATCAGCCCCAGCATTTT.

The V and J genes are TRBV18 and TRBJ1-1, with TRBD1 matching over 8 bases. CDR1 and CDR2 (germline): KGHSH, LQKENI. The ends lost 3 bases at V and 5 bases at J; junction bases unmatched: 8. CDR3 length: 15 amino acids. The CDR3 protein is CASSPQGAQVTEAFF. DNA for the CDR3: TGTGCCAGCTCACCCCAGGGGGCGCAAGTGACTGAAGCTTTCTTT.

V and J are TRBV6-4 and TRBJ2-7; 8 positions match TRBD1. There are 15 residues in the CDR3. CDR1 MRHNA and CDR2 SNTAGT come from the germline V gene. V shed 0 bases, J shed 5 bases, and the junction held 6 bases outside the gene matches. CDR3 bases: TGTGCCAGCAGTGACTCGGCGGACAGGGCCCACGAGCAGTACTTC. Amino acids: CASSDSADRAHEQYF.

The count of this clone is one. The chain combines TRBV13 with TRBJ2-5, with 7 bases identical to TRBD2. With V trimmed by 0 bases and J by 4 bases, 2 bases remained unmatched. Germline loops: CDR1 PRHDT, CDR2 FYEKMQ (reference sequence). The CDR3 has 14 amino acids. Here the CDR3 DNA reads TGTGCCAGCAGCTTAGGGACTAGCCGAGAGACCCAGTACTTC. Amino acids: CASSLGTSRETQYF. The full variable domain, in which reference TRBV13 and TRBJ2-5 provide the parts outside the CDR3, is AAGVIQSPRHLIKEKRETATLKCYPIPRHDTVYWYQQGPGQDPQFLISFYEKMQSDKGSIPDRFSAQQFSDYHSELNMSSLELGDSALYFCASSLGTSRETQYFGPGTRLLVL.

V is TRBV6-5 and J is TRBJ1-5, with D tentatively TRBD1 (5 bases). Germline V gene data show CDR1 as MNHEY and CDR2 as SVGAGI. V gave up 5 bases and J gave up 0 bases, with 8 bases separating them. This CDR3 is built from 14 residues. The CDR3 sequence is CASSRGYSNQPQHF. The CDR3 DNA reads TGTGCCAGCAGTAGGGGCTATAGCAATCAGCCCCAGCATTTT.

This chain's CDR3 is CASSSGAALEKLFF. The CDR3 nucleotides are TGCGCCAGCAGCTCGGGAGCCGCCCTAGAAAAACTGTTTTTT. The genes are TRBV5-1 and TRBJ1-4; D unclear. The V gene lost 3 bases and the J gene lost 8 bases, with 14 bases spanning the gap. CDR3 length: 14 residues. Germline V lookup: CDR1 SGHRS, CDR2 YFSETQ.

V usage is TRBV5-4 and J usage is TRBJ2-2, with 8 bases lining up with TRBD1. Unmatched junction bases numbered 3, after V lost 1 base and J lost 1 base. Per the germline V gene, CDR1 is SGHNT and CDR2 is YYREEE (reference sequence). The CDR3 is 16 amino acids. The CDR3 loop is CASSLKGQGNTGELFF. CDR3 sequence (DNA): TGTGCCAGCAGCTTGAAAGGACAGGGGAACACCGGGGAGCTGTTTTTT.

The table lists this clone with a count of one. V is TRBV7-9 and J is TRBJ1-2, with no clear D. Germline V gene sequence: CDR1 SEHNR, CDR2 FQNEAQ (reference sequence). Trimming shortened V by 7 bases and J by 8 bases, and 17 bases separated the two germline ends. The CDR3 consists of 13 residues. The CDR3 DNA is TGTGCCAGCAACTTTGAGGGCGCAAGCGGCTACACCTTC. Its translation: CASNFEGASGYTF.

Points on this clone: The junction does not match germline at one end; this may be a read error. The V gene is TRBV7-7, the J gene TRBJ2-5; D remains ambiguous. CDR3 length: 15 residues. Germline V gene sequence: CDR1 SSHAT, CDR2 FNYEAQ (reference sequence). The CDR3 sequence is CASSPRLNTQETQYF. DNA of the CDR3: TGTGCTAGCAGCCCCCGACTTAACACACAAGAGACCCAGTACTTC.